Presented here are 18 T cell receptor beta chains from one specimen sequenced in a study of radiotherapy plus CTLA-4 blockade in lung cancer. TCRdb's copy holds only in-frame clones and misses some; the assay was immunoSEQ multiplex PCR. This table has approximately 67,000 clones, approximately 80% appearing once. Sequences were derived from peripheral blood, sampled from a patient treated with radiotherapy plus ipilimumab. Receptors were obtained from a human donor with non-small cell lung cancer who had a partial response to radiotherapy plus ipilimumab.

The chain joins TRBV7-3 to TRBJ2-5; no definite D call. The CDR3 spans 12 residues. Per the germline V gene, CDR1 is SGHTA and CDR2 is FQGTGA. With 4 bases removed from V and 5 bases from J, the gap between germline ends came to 8 bases. The CDR3 protein is CASSSGGETQYF. The DNA for the CDR3 is TGTGCCAGCAGCTCTGGCGGCGAGACCCAGTACTTC.

The chain links TRBV6-5 to TRBJ2-5; 9 bases fit TRBD2. The CDR3 is made up of 15 amino acids. V lost 5 bases and J lost 5; bases outside the gene matches: 9. Germline V lookup: CDR1 MNHEY, CDR2 SVGAGI. The CDR3 reads CASSPSGTSWETQYF. The CDR3 region has the DNA TGTGCCAGCAGTCCCTCCGGGACTAGCTGGGAGACCCAGTACTTC.

The V call is TRBV29-1, the J call TRBJ2-5, with D possibly matching TRBD2 (6 bases). Germline lookup yields CDR1 SQVTM and CDR2 ANQGSEA. V shed 4 bases and J shed 5 bases, with 14 bases lying between them. The CDR3 totals 13 residues. CDR3 in amino acids: CSVVRGVLETQYF. The CDR3 region has the DNA TGCAGCGTTGTCCGCGGGGTCTTGGAGACCCAGTACTTC.

The J gene is TRBJ2-7, the V gene TRBV13; D may be TRBD2 (6 bases). This CDR3 region has 13 residues. Germline values: CDR1 PRHDT, CDR2 FYEKMQ (reference sequence). V lost 0 bases and J 7 bases, leaving 10 bases between the germline ends. The CDR3 sequence: CASSLGDSGEQYF. In DNA form, the CDR3 reads TGTGCCAGCAGCTTAGGCGATAGCGGAGAGCAGTACTTC.

The V gene is TRBV5-1, the J gene TRBJ2-1; the match to TRBD1 covers 8 bases. The junction had 8 bases not matched to a gene; V was cut back by 4 bases and J by 5 bases. CDR1 and CDR2 from the germline V gene are SGHRS and YFSETQ. The CDR3 consists of 15 residues. In nucleotides, the CDR3 is TGCGCCAGCAGCGTACGGACAGGGAGTGACAATGAGCAGTTCTTC. Its translation: CASSVRTGSDNEQFF.

This chain uses TRBV5-1 with TRBJ2-1; 7 bases fit TRBD2. Unmatched junction bases numbered 15, after V lost 0 bases and J lost 12 bases. This CDR3 has 16 amino acids. Germline V gene data show CDR1 as SGHRS and CDR2 as YFSETQ. DNA for the CDR3: TGCGCCAGCAGCTTGGCCGGAGAGGGGAGGGGTCATGGGCAGTTCTTC. Protein: CASSLAGEGRGHGQFF.

The chain uses TRBV5-1 and TRBJ2-7, with D perhaps TRBD1 (6 bases). Trimming took off 6 bases at V and 2 bases at J, with 18 bases between the two ends. Looked up from germline, CDR1 is SGHRS and CDR2 is YFSETQ. This CDR3 contains 15 residues. The DNA for the CDR3 is TGCGCCAGCAAGTACCCGGGACAAACCGCCTACGAGCAGTACTTC. It yields the protein CASKYPGQTAYEQYF. Looking up the rest from reference TRBV5-1 and TRBJ2-7 gives the full variable domain: KAGVTQTPRYLIKTRGQQVTLSCSPISGHRSVSWYQQTPGQGLQFLFEYFSETQRNKGNFPGRFSGRQFSNSRSEMNVSTLELGDSALYLCASKYPGQTAYEQYFGPGTRLTVT.

This clone is a singleton in its sample. The rearrangement uses TRBV5-1 and TRBJ2-7, with a tentative D call TRBD2 (6 bases). Germline V gene data show CDR1 as SGHRS and CDR2 as YFSETQ. This CDR3 contains 15 residues. Between the trimmed V and J ends, which lost 0 bases and 3 bases, there was a span of 13 bases. In DNA, the CDR3 is TGCGCCAGCAGCTTGGCCGGGGAGGTTTACTACGAGCAGTACTTC. As protein: CASSLAGEVYYEQYF.

The V call is TRBV5-4, the J call TRBJ2-1; 10 bases agree with TRBD1. Per germline, CDR1 SGHNT and CDR2 YYREEE (reference sequence). J was trimmed by 0 bases and V by 3 bases; bases with no gene match: 3. This CDR3 spans 16 amino acids. This CDR3 is CASSWGQGSSYNEQFF. CDR3 sequence (DNA): TGTGCCAGCAGCTGGGGACAGGGGTCCTCCTACAATGAGCAGTTCTTC. The full variable domain, rest sourced from reference TRBV5-4 and TRBJ2-1, is ETGVTQSPTHLIKTRGQQVTLRCSSQSGHNTVSWYQQALGQGPQFIFQYYREEENGRGNFPPRFSGLQFPNYSSELNVNALELDDSALYLCASSWGQGSSYNEQFFGPGTRLTVL.

The V gene is TRBV28, the J gene TRBJ2-7; 12 nucleotides agree with TRBD1. The length of the CDR3 is 15 residues. Germline V gene sequence: CDR1 MDHEN, CDR2 SYDVKM. The ends lost 3 bases at V and 5 bases at J; junction bases unmatched: 5. The CDR3 DNA follows: TGTGCCAGCAGTTTTTCGGGACAGGGGGCCGACGAGCAGTACTTC. Translation gives CASSFSGQGADEQYF.

The genes are TRBV7-9 and TRBJ2-1; 12 positions agree with TRBD2. This CDR3 comprises 15 residues. Germline CDR1 and CDR2: SEHNR and FQNEAQ (reference sequence). V shed 3 bases and J 7 bases; nucleotides not matched to a gene: 4. Here the CDR3 DNA reads TGTGCCAGCAGCTTGTGGACTAGCGGGAAGAATGAGCAGTTCTTC. Translating it yields CASSLWTSGKNEQFF.

The CDR3 region has the DNA TGTGCCAGCAGCCAATGGGGAGGTTCCCTTTCAAGGGCTGAAGCTTTCTTT. Protein sequence: CASSQWGGSLSRAEAFF. The chain employs TRBV14 and TRBJ1-1, with D unclear. Trimming stripped 2 bases from V and 6 bases from J, with 22 bases between. The CDR3 is 17 residues long. CDR1 SGHDN and CDR2 FVKESK come from the germline V gene.

Written as DNA, the CDR3 is TGTGCCAGCAGCTTATTACCGTCAGGCTTCTCTGGGGCCAACGTCCTGACTTTC. It translates to CASSLLPSGFSGANVLTF. The chain combines TRBV7-7 with TRBJ2-6, with D uncertain. Trimming removed 2 bases at V and 0 bases at J, with 14 bases between. Per the germline V gene, CDR1 is SSHAT and CDR2 is FNYEAQ (reference sequence). The CDR3 has 18 residues.

CDR3 residues: CASSEARDRETQYF. Here the CDR3 DNA reads TGTGCCAGCAGCGAGGCCCGGGACAGAGAGACCCAGTACTTC. The chain uses TRBV7-9 and TRBJ2-5; 7 nucleotides line up with TRBD1. The V gene end was trimmed by 5 bases and the J gene end by 4 bases; junction bases not matched to a gene: 7. Germline CDR1 and CDR2: SEHNR and FQNEAQ (reference sequence). This CDR3 is built from 14 residues.

This rearrangement joins TRBV7-2 to TRBJ2-1; D call uncertain. The CDR3 runs 12 residues. Deletions cut 2 bases from V and 8 bases from J, with 7 bases between. Germline loops: CDR1 SGHTA, CDR2 FQGNSA. This chain's CDR3 is CASSLLRDEQFF. The CDR3 bases are TGTGCCAGCAGCTTATTACGGGATGAGCAGTTCTTC. The whole variable domain, remainder taken from reference TRBV7-2 and TRBJ2-1, is GAGVSQSPSNKVTEKGKDVELRCDPISGHTALYWYRQSLGQGLEFLIYFQGNSAPDKSGLPSDRFSAERTGGSVSTLTIQRTQQEDSAVYLCASSLLRDEQFFGPGTRLTVL.

The chain recombines TRBV4-1 with TRBJ2-7; D call uncertain. Germline V CDR1 and CDR2: MGHRA, YSYEKL. This CDR3 is 12 amino acids long. V was clipped by 1 base and J by 9 bases, with 10 bases between them. Here the CDR3 reads CASSQAFGGQYF. For the CDR3, the DNA is TGCGCCAGCAGCCAAGCCTTTGGCGGGCAGTACTTC.

The rearrangement links TRBV27 to TRBJ1-5; D gene ambiguous. Germline CDR1 and CDR2: MNHEY and SMNVEV (reference sequence). Trimming took 8 bases from V and 2 from J, leaving 13 bases between them. This CDR3 comprises 14 residues. In nucleotides, the CDR3 is TGTGCCAGCCAACCCTTGGAGGGCAATCAGCCCCAGCATTTT. Its protein product is CASQPLEGNQPQHF.

The chain links TRBV7-2 to TRBJ2-1; 13 bases are shared with TRBD2. CDR1 is SGHTA and CDR2 is FQGNSA in the germline V gene. This CDR3 contains 17 residues. With 5 bases clipped from V and 4 bases from J, the junction kept 8 bases outside the gene matches. The CDR3 DNA sequence: TGTGCCAGCAGCAGCGGGACTAGCGGGATGGTTTACAATGAGCAGTTCTTC. This translates into CASSSGTSGMVYNEQFF. The full variable domain, its missing parts supplied by reference TRBV7-2 and TRBJ2-1, is GAGVSQSPSNKVTEKGKDVELRCDPISGHTALYWYRQSLGQGLEFLIYFQGNSAPDKSGLPSDRFSAERTGGSVSTLTIQRTQQEDSAVYLCASSSGTSGMVYNEQFFGPGTRLTVL.